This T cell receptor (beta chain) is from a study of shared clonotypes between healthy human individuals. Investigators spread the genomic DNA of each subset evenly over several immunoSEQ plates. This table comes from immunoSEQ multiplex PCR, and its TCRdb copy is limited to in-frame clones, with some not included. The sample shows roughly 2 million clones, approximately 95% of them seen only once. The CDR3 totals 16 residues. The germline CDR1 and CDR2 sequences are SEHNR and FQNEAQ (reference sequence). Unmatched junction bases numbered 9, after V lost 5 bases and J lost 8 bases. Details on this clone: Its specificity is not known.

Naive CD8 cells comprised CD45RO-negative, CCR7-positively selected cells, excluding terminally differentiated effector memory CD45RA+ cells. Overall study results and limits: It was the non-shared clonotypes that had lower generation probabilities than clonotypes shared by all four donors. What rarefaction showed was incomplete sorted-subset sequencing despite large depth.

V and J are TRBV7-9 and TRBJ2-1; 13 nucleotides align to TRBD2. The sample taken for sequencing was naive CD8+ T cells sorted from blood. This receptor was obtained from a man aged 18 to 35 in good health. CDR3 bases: TGTGCCAGCAGCCCCTTACTAGCGGGAGGGCCATATGAGCAGTTCTTC. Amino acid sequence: CASSPLLAGGPYEQFF.